Given below is one TCR beta chain in context. Its antigen is currently unknown. It was with a sample-barcoded 5' primer and a J-beta primer mix that a second PCR of roughly 7 to 12 cycles was run. One entry per CDR3 protein, called by TCRdb with MiXCR from the 5' RACE reads. In the table there are about 1.4 million distinct CDR3 sequences, 45% to 70% of which are singletons. The record originates from a study of blood T cells in healthy people across ages. Points from the study as a whole: Conclusively comparing naive with antigen-experienced cells was impossible with unsorted PBMCs.

The trim removed 3 bases at V and 5 bases at J, leaving 5 bases unmatched. Germline V gene data show CDR1 as SGDLS and CDR2 as YYNGEE. The CDR3 sequence is 14 residues long. This TCR came from a man younger than 30 in good health. V is TRBV9 and J is TRBJ1-2, with 9 bases that match TRBD1. The sample taken for sequencing was blood. In DNA, the CDR3 is TGTGCCAGCAGCGAGGCGGGACAGGGTTATGGCTACACCTTC. It translates to CASSEAGQGYGYTF.